This passage covers 17 T cell receptor beta chains from one sample sequenced in a study of blood T cell repertoires in COVID-19. Repertoires were generated with immunoSEQ multiplex PCR, while TCRdb's copy carries only in-frame clones and drops some. Altogether around 70,000 clones are present, 75% to 95% being singletons, with the ten largest covering 4.8%. Sequencing input: peripheral blood. The receptors come from a woman aged 60-75 years with active COVID-19.

The chain employs TRBV18 and TRBJ2-7; D might be TRBD1 (6 bases). The CDR3 runs 13 residues. Trimming removed 4 bases from V and 2 bases from J, with 9 bases in between. Germline V lookup: CDR1 KGHSH, CDR2 LQKENI. The CDR3 sequence is CASSRTETYEQYF. In DNA, the CDR3 is TGTGCCAGCTCACGGACAGAAACCTACGAGCAGTACTTC.

This clone was counted a single time. This rearrangement joins TRBV10-1 to TRBJ2-7; 7 bases line up with TRBD2. Germline V gene data show CDR1 as WNHNN and CDR2 as SYGVQD (reference sequence). Germline trimming cut 3 bases from V and 5 bases from J; bases unmatched to any gene: 10. The CDR3 extends over 15 amino acids. The CDR3 bases are TGCGCCAGCAGTGACCCGTGGGAGGGATTGGACGAGCAGTACTTC. Amino acids: CASSDPWEGLDEQYF.

This clone was seen a few times. The chain uses TRBV5-4 and TRBJ2-1; perhaps TRBD1 as D (5 bases). CDR3 length: 15 residues. The V and J ends lost 2 bases and 0 bases respectively, with 9 bases between them. Germline loops: CDR1 SGHNT, CDR2 YYREEE (reference sequence). CDR3 nucleotides: TGTGCCAGCAGCTTCTGGGGCCCCTCCTACAATGAGCAGTTCTTC. Its translation: CASSFWGPSYNEQFF.

This sequence joins TRBV5-1 and TRBJ1-6; D not certain. The CDR3 consists of 14 residues. Per the germline V gene, CDR1 is SGHRS and CDR2 is YFSETQ. V lost 0 bases to trimming and J lost 4 bases, with 5 bases between them. The CDR3 protein is CASSLGEYNSPLHF. As DNA, the CDR3 is TGCGCCAGCAGCTTGGGGGAGTATAATTCACCCCTCCACTTT.

This clone was counted only a few times. J is TRBJ1-3 and V is TRBV3-1 (or the pseudogene TRBV3-2); tentatively, D is TRBD1 (6 bases). The CDR3 has 15 amino acids. Per germline, CDR1 LGHDT and CDR2 YNNKEL (reference sequence). V was clipped by 1 base and J by 4 bases, with 11 bases between them. The DNA for the CDR3 is TGTGCCAGCAGCCAAGGAAGCGGGGGCGGAAACACCATATATTTT. Its protein product is CASSQGSGGGNTIYF.

The chain couples TRBV18 to TRBJ2-3, with a tentative D call TRBD1 (6 bases). V lost 4 bases, J lost 2 bases, and 13 bases lay in between. The CDR3 runs 15 residues. Germline CDR1 KGHSH, CDR2 LQKENI. CDR3 loop: CASSLNVGATDTQYF. The CDR3 DNA follows: TGTGCCAGCTCACTCAACGTGGGGGCCACAGATACGCAGTATTTT.

This rearrangement joins TRBV28 to TRBJ2-3; 12 positions match TRBD2. The CDR3 totals 16 residues. V lost 5 bases and J lost 2; bases outside the gene matches: 5. Germline values: CDR1 MDHEN, CDR2 SYDVKM. The CDR3 coding sequence is TGTGCCAGCAGTCCCGGACTAGCGGGGTACACAGATACGCAGTATTTT. Encoded protein: CASSPGLAGYTDTQYF.

The gene calls are TRBV4-2 and TRBJ1-1; 9 positions match TRBD1. Germline CDR1 and CDR2: LGHNA and YNFKEQ. With V trimmed by 3 bases and J by 5 bases, 13 bases remained unmatched. CDR3 size: 17 residues. CDR3 nucleotide sequence: TGTGCCAGCAGCCACGGTACCCCCGGGACAGGGAGGACTGAAGCTTTCTTT. This encodes CASSHGTPGTGRTEAFF.

The chain employs TRBV9 and TRBJ2-5; TRBD2 agrees at 10 bases. The V segment lost 4 bases and the J segment 0 bases; nucleotides outside the gene matches: 3. The germline CDR1 and CDR2 sequences are SGDLS and YYNGEE. The CDR3 totals 15 residues. For the CDR3, the DNA is TGTGCCAGCAGCCAGGGACTAGCGTACCAAGAGACCCAGTACTTC. Amino acids: CASSQGLAYQETQYF. Based on the CDR3 plus reference TRBV9 and TRBJ2-5, the full variable domain is DSGVTQTPKHLITATGQRVTLRCSPRSGDLSVYWYQQSLDQGLQFLIQYYNGEERAKGNILERFSAQQFPDLHSELNLSSLELGDSALYFCASSQGLAYQETQYFGPGTRLLVL.

The V and J genes are TRBV7-2 and TRBJ2-2; TRBD1 agrees at 8 bases. In germline, CDR1 is SGHTA, CDR2 FQGNSA. The V segment lost 3 bases and the J segment 7 bases; nucleotides outside the gene matches: 7. CDR3 length: 15 residues. As DNA, the CDR3 is TGTGCCAGCAGCTTTGACAGGGGACTGGGCGGGGAGCTGTTTTTT. Residues: CASSFDRGLGGELFF.

The chain links TRBV11-2 to TRBJ2-1; no firm D call. The germline gives CDR1 SGHAT, CDR2 FQNNGV. V lost 7 bases, J lost 6 bases, and 7 bases lay in between. CDR3 length: 11 residues. In DNA form, the CDR3 reads TGTGCCAGCACCCGAGGCAATGAGCAGTTCTTC. Protein sequence: CASTRGNEQFF.

The rearrangement uses TRBV28 and TRBJ1-1; D remains unclear. V was cut by 3 bases and J by 1 base, with 15 bases left in between. The CDR3 consists of 16 residues. Germline assignment: CDR1 MDHEN and CDR2 SYDVKM. The CDR3 bases are TGTGCCAGCAGTTTGCCGAGCGGGTACGCGAACACTGAAGCTTTCTTT. As protein: CASSLPSGYANTEAFF.

The genes are TRBV3-1 (or the pseudogene TRBV3-2) and TRBJ1-5, with D uncertain. The CDR3 loop spans 15 amino acids. The germline V gene has CDR1 LGHDT and CDR2 YNNKEL (reference sequence). With 1 base removed from V and 6 bases from J, the gap between germline ends came to 13 bases. The CDR3 protein is CASSQGRSAGQPQHF. CDR3 DNA: TGTGCCAGCAGCCAAGGGCGGTCCGCCGGTCAGCCCCAGCATTTT.

The CDR3 sequence is CASSSWTGKAISSGANVLTF. The CDR3 bases are TGCGCCAGCAGCAGCTGGACAGGGAAAGCTATAAGTTCTGGGGCCAACGTCCTGACTTTC. This chain joins TRBV5-1 and TRBJ2-6; TRBD1 aligns across 8 bases. The CDR3 loop spans 20 amino acids. V was clipped by 4 bases and J by 1 base; unmatched bases: 16. Germline CDR1 reads SGHRS; CDR2 reads YFSETQ.

The chain carries TRBV18 and TRBJ2-1; 9 bases match TRBD1. Losses at the gene ends were 3 bases for V and 9 bases for J; bases not matched to a gene: 6. In germline, CDR1 is KGHSH, CDR2 LQKENI. This CDR3 has 14 residues. Here the CDR3 DNA reads TGTGCCAGCTCACCCGGGACAGGGAGGGTTGAGCAGTTCTTC. Protein product: CASSPGTGRVEQFF.

The V and J genes are TRBV4-2 and TRBJ1-3; possible D gene TRBD1, 6 bases. Germline CDR1 reads LGHNA; CDR2 reads YNFKEQ. Trimming left V 1 base short and J 1 base short, with 8 bases between. CDR3 length: 15 residues. The CDR3 sequence is CASSQAQGSGNTIYF. CDR3 in DNA: TGTGCCAGCAGCCAAGCCCAGGGGTCTGGAAACACCATATATTTT.

The chain couples TRBV2 to TRBJ2-5; 8 bases are a match to TRBD1. The CDR3 is made up of 16 amino acids. Germline V gene lookup returns CDR1 SNHLY and CDR2 FYNNEI. The trim removed 5 bases at V and 4 bases at J, leaving 12 bases unmatched. CDR3 sequence: CASSKGWQGAGETQYF. CDR3 nucleotide sequence: TGTGCCAGCAGTAAAGGGTGGCAGGGGGCGGGAGAGACCCAGTACTTC.